These 31 T cell receptor beta chains share one sample of origin, sequenced in a study of blood T cell repertoires in COVID-19. Sequenced by immunoSEQ multiplex PCR; TCRdb stores in-frame clones only, minus some. This table holds 180,000 or so clones, roughly 89% found once. The material sequenced was peripheral blood. The receptors come from a man aged 40-49 years with acute or convalescent COVID-19.

V gene TRBV7-2 combines with J gene TRBJ1-2; the match to TRBD1 covers 7 bases. V trimming: 1 base; J trimming: 5 bases; junction bases outside the gene matches: 4. Germline CDR1 SGHTA, CDR2 FQGNSA. The CDR3 is 14 amino acids. The CDR3 loop reads CASSLVPQGYGYTF. The CDR3 nucleotides are TGTGCCAGCAGCTTAGTTCCACAGGGGTATGGCTACACCTTC.

The CDR3 nucleotides are TGTGCCAGCTCACCCACAGGTGCTTGGGATCAGCCCCAGCATTTT. The encoded protein is CASSPTGAWDQPQHF. V is TRBV18 and J is TRBJ1-5; D is perhaps TRBD1 (5 bases). Germline V CDR1 and CDR2: KGHSH, LQKENI. V was clipped by 3 bases and J by 5 bases, with 14 bases between them. This CDR3 comprises 15 residues.

In regard to this clone: No DNA is shown, since the ends of the CDR3 on it are uncertain; the CDR3 is the one TCRdb lists. The chain recombines TRBV28 with TRBJ2-7; TRBD1 reflects the table's D call only, with no check against the DNA. Germline values: CDR1 MDHEN, CDR2 SYDVKM. The CDR3 sequence runs 12 residues, both termini included. The CDR3 is CASSFARGTATF.

The gene calls are TRBV30 and TRBJ2-5, with D possibly matching TRBD2 (5 bases). This CDR3 comprises 13 residues. The V gene lost 2 bases and the J gene lost 1 base, with 8 bases spanning the gap. The germline gives CDR1 GTSNPN, CDR2 SVGIG (reference sequence). The CDR3 sequence: CAWSYAGQETQYF. The CDR3 nucleotides are TGTGCCTGGAGTTATGCGGGCCAAGAGACCCAGTACTTC.

The V call is TRBV5-6, the J call TRBJ2-5; possibly TRBD2 for D (7 bases). The CDR3 has 14 amino acids. V lost 4 bases and J 3 bases, leaving 13 bases between the germline ends. CDR1 and CDR2 (germline): SGHDT, YYEEEE. CDR3 DNA: TGTGCCAGCAGCCCTAGGGGGAGGGAAGAGACCCAGTACTTC. Translation gives CASSPRGREETQYF.

This chain connects TRBV5-1 to TRBJ2-7; 8 positions match TRBD1. From germline, CDR1 is SGHRS and CDR2 YFSETQ. V was clipped by 3 bases and J by 0 bases; unmatched bases: 5. The CDR3 spans 15 residues. Here the CDR3 reads CASSYLDRASYEQYF. CDR3 coding DNA: TGCGCCAGCAGCTACCTGGACAGGGCCTCCTACGAGCAGTACTTC.

Comment on this clone: One junction end does not reproduce the germline sequence, and a read error may be involved. This sequence joins TRBV28 and TRBJ1-4; D may be TRBD1 (6 bases). The CDR3 has 15 residues. Per germline, CDR1 MDHEN and CDR2 SYDVKM. The CDR3 nucleotides are TGTGCCAGCAATTTACAGGGTTCGAATAATGAAAAACTGTTTTTT. Translating it yields CASNLQGSNNEKLFF. The complete variable domain, with remaining parts taken from reference TRBV28 and TRBJ1-4, reads DVKVTQSSRYLVKRTGEKVFLECVQDMDHENMFWYRQDPGLGLRLIYFSYDVKMKEKGDIPEGYSVSREKKERFSLILESASTNQTSMYLCASNLQGSNNEKLFFGSGTQLSVL.

The chain carries TRBV24-1 and TRBJ2-2, with 10 bases lining up with TRBD1. The CDR3 spans 16 residues. J lost 7 bases, V lost 0 bases, and 4 bases had no gene match. The germline V gene has CDR1 KGHDR and CDR2 SFDVKD. CDR3 bases: TGTGCCACCAGTGATTTGGGGACAGGGGTCGACGGGGAGCTGTTTTTT. It is translated as CATSDLGTGVDGELFF.

The rearrangement links TRBV4-3 to TRBJ1-3; 9 bases are a match to TRBD1. V gave up 1 base and J gave up 1 base; unmatched junction bases: 5. This CDR3 region has 17 residues. The germline V gene encodes CDR1 LGHNA and CDR2 YSLEER. CDR3 loop: CASSQGTGEGSGNTIYF. In nucleotides, the CDR3 is TGCGCCAGCAGCCAAGGGACAGGGGAAGGTTCTGGAAACACCATATATTTT.

CDR3: CASRGRGWSMNTEAFF. The CDR3 nucleotides read TGCGCCAGCCGAGGACGGGGGTGGTCTATGAACACTGAAGCTTTCTTT. The rearrangement uses TRBV5-1 and TRBJ1-1; the D gene is possibly TRBD1 (5 bases). Germline assignment: CDR1 SGHRS and CDR2 YFSETQ. The CDR3 sequence is 16 residues long. Trimming took 7 bases from V and 0 from J, leaving 19 bases between them. The full variable domain, with the rest looked up from reference TRBV5-1 and TRBJ1-1, is KAGVTQTPRYLIKTRGQQVTLSCSPISGHRSVSWYQQTPGQGLQFLFEYFSETQRNKGNFPGRFSGRQFSNSRSEMNVSTLELGDSALYLCASRGRGWSMNTEAFFGQGTRLTVV.

The chain is built from TRBV7-8 and TRBJ1-5; unclear D gene. Trimming cost V 1 base and J 3 bases, with 13 bases left between them. The CDR3 loop spans 16 amino acids. Germline loops: CDR1 SGHVS, CDR2 FQNEAQ. CDR3 in amino acids: CASSLGGVLFNQPQHF. In DNA form, the CDR3 reads TGTGCCAGCAGCTTAGGGGGAGTCCTATTCAATCAGCCCCAGCATTTT.

J is TRBJ1-3 and V is TRBV7-9; no clear D. In germline, CDR1 is SEHNR, CDR2 FQNEAQ (reference sequence). The CDR3 is 15 amino acids. Trimming pared 1 base from V and 0 bases from J, leaving 7 bases between. As DNA, the CDR3 is TGTGCCAGCAGCTTAGTTAGTTTCTCTGGAAACACCATATATTTT. Amino acids: CASSLVSFSGNTIYF.

The gene calls are TRBV10-3 and TRBJ1-1; 9 bases line up with TRBD1. Per germline, CDR1 ENHRY and CDR2 SYGVKD. J lost 4 bases, V lost 4 bases, and 13 bases had no gene match. The CDR3 consists of 17 residues. The CDR3 nucleotides read TGTGCCATCAGTGGCCGACCGGGACAGGGATGGAGCACTGAAGCTTTCTTT. It is translated as CAISGRPGQGWSTEAFF.

This sequence joins TRBV28 and TRBJ2-4, with a tentative D call TRBD1 (7 bases). The CDR3 is 19 amino acids. The germline V gene encodes CDR1 MDHEN and CDR2 SYDVKM. Between the trimmed V and J ends, which lost 3 bases and 0 bases, there was a span of 21 bases. CDR3 in DNA: TGTGCCAGCAGTTTTCCTCTCTCCCAGGGGGGACTAGCCAAAAACATTCAGTACTTC. The encoded protein is CASSFPLSQGGLAKNIQYF.

The chain joins TRBV7-8 to TRBJ2-7; tentative D call: TRBD1 (5 bases). There are 15 residues in the CDR3. With 2 bases removed from V and 0 bases from J, the gap between germline ends came to 11 bases. Germline V gene data show CDR1 as SGHVS and CDR2 as FQNEAQ. CDR3: CASSLNQGPSYEQYF. The CDR3 nucleotides read TGTGCCAGCAGCTTAAACCAGGGCCCCTCCTACGAGCAGTACTTC.

V usage is TRBV19 and J usage is TRBJ1-2; unclear D gene. The CDR3 is made up of 14 amino acids. Deletions cut 0 bases from V and 2 bases from J, with 7 bases between. CDR1 and CDR2 from the germline V gene are LNHDA and SQIVND (reference sequence). The CDR3 DNA is TGTGCCAGTAGTATAGACGACACAAACTATGGCTACACCTTC. This translates into CASSIDDTNYGYTF.

This clone came up once. The V call is TRBV30, the J call TRBJ1-6; TRBD1 aligns across 8 bases. This CDR3 has 16 residues. CDR1 and CDR2 (germline): GTSNPN, SVGIG (reference sequence). With 3 bases clipped from V and 4 bases from J, the junction kept 8 bases outside the gene matches. DNA of the CDR3: TGTGCCTGGAGCACAAGGACAGGGTTTTATAATTCACCCCTCCACTTT. It is translated as CAWSTRTGFYNSPLHF.

This sequence joins TRBV2 and TRBJ2-3; the D gene is possibly TRBD2 (5 bases). CDR3 length: 15 residues. The V gene lost 4 bases and the J gene lost 4 bases, with 15 bases spanning the gap. Germline lookup yields CDR1 SNHLY and CDR2 FYNNEI. CDR3 in DNA: TGTGCCAGCAGTGTCGGTCCTAGCTTTGCAGATACGCAGTATTTT. Its protein is CASSVGPSFADTQYF.

The chain employs TRBV5-1 and TRBJ2-7; 8 bases map to TRBD2. J lost 5 bases, V lost 2 bases, and 6 bases had no gene match. This CDR3 has 14 residues. CDR1 SGHRS and CDR2 YFSETQ come from the germline V gene. The CDR3 loop reads CASSFRRGVDEQYF. For the CDR3, the DNA is TGCGCCAGCAGCTTTAGGCGGGGGGTTGACGAGCAGTACTTC.

The rearrangement uses TRBV4-1 and TRBJ1-4, with 8 nucleotides matching TRBD1. The CDR3 consists of 15 residues. Germline CDR1 is MGHRA and CDR2 is YSYEKL. Trimming took 5 bases from V and 8 from J; bases not matched to a gene: 10. The CDR3 reads CASSSPGGAQEKLFF. CDR3 coding DNA: TGCGCCAGCAGCTCCCCAGGGGGCGCGCAGGAAAAACTGTTTTTT.

The chain is built from TRBV30 and TRBJ1-1, with D unclear. Germline CDR1 and CDR2: GTSNPN and SVGIG (reference sequence). With 0 bases removed from V and 6 bases from J, the gap between germline ends came to 11 bases. This CDR3 contains 13 residues. The CDR3: CAWSVIGRAEAFF. CDR3 DNA: TGTGCCTGGAGTGTAATAGGGAGGGCTGAAGCTTTCTTT.

This clone was found a few times. The chain carries TRBV10-2 and TRBJ2-7; 8 nucleotides align to TRBD1. Trimming cost V 1 base and J 3 bases; bases outside gene matches: 5. CDR1 WSHSY and CDR2 SAAADI come from the germline V gene. This CDR3 has 15 residues. This CDR3 reads CASSEYNRGVYEQYF. The CDR3, as DNA: TGCGCCAGCAGTGAGTACAACAGGGGGGTCTACGAGCAGTACTTC.

The chain employs TRBV7-9 and TRBJ1-1; D is perhaps TRBD1 (5 bases). The CDR3 contains 15 residues. Germline assignment: CDR1 SEHNR and CDR2 FQNEAQ (reference sequence). V was pared by 9 bases and J by 0 bases, with 17 bases between. The CDR3, as DNA: TGTGCCAGGGCCGGGGGTTGTAGAATGAACACTGAAGCTTTCTTT. This gives the protein CARAGGCRMNTEAFF. Using reference TRBV7-9 and TRBJ1-1 for the parts outside the CDR3, the full variable domain is DTGVSQNPRHKITKRGQNVTFRCDPISEHNRLYWYRQTLGQGPEFLTYFQNEAQLEKSRLLSDRFSAERPKGSFSTLEIQRTEQGDSAMYLCARAGGCRMNTEAFFGQGTRLTVV.

The count of this clone is one. The chain uses TRBV30 and TRBJ2-3; the D gene is possibly TRBD1 (5 bases). Deletions cut 1 base from V and 0 bases from J, with 14 bases between. Germline V CDR1 and CDR2: GTSNPN, SVGIG (reference sequence). The CDR3 totals 16 residues. The CDR3 DNA sequence: TGTGCCTGGAGTGCCCGACAGAAACTTAGCACAGATACGCAGTATTTT. It codes for CAWSARQKLSTDTQYF.

The gene calls are TRBV5-4 and TRBJ2-1; no reliable D call. The germline V gene has CDR1 SGHNT and CDR2 YYREEE (reference sequence). V dropped 1 base and J dropped 0 bases, with 8 bases sitting between them. CDR3 length: 15 residues. The CDR3 DNA is TGTGCCAGCAGCTTGCGATGGAGCTCCTACAATGAGCAGTTCTTC. Protein: CASSLRWSSYNEQFF. The full variable domain, rest sourced from reference TRBV5-4 and TRBJ2-1, is ETGVTQSPTHLIKTRGQQVTLRCSSQSGHNTVSWYQQALGQGPQFIFQYYREEENGRGNFPPRFSGLQFPNYSSELNVNALELDDSALYLCASSLRWSSYNEQFFGPGTRLTVL.

In its sample, this clone was seen once. J is TRBJ2-4 and V is TRBV27; D gene ambiguous. The CDR3 consists of 14 residues. Germline V CDR1 and CDR2: MNHEY, SMNVEV (reference sequence). Trimming took 4 bases from V and 0 from J, leaving 7 bases between them. The CDR3 loop is CASSSQLAKNIQYF. CDR3 coding DNA: TGTGCCAGCAGTTCGCAACTAGCCAAAAACATTCAGTACTTC.

The chain links TRBV7-9 to TRBJ2-7; maybe TRBD2 (5 bases). Germline CDR1 SEHNR, CDR2 FQNEAQ (reference sequence). The length of the CDR3 is 13 residues. Trimming shortened V by 3 bases and J by 6 bases, and 12 bases separated the two germline ends. CDR3 in amino acids: CASSFGELAEQYF. The CDR3 DNA follows: TGTGCCAGCAGCTTCGGGGAGTTGGCCGAGCAGTACTTC.

This chain connects TRBV11-2 to TRBJ1-1; 8 positions match TRBD1. Germline values: CDR1 SGHAT, CDR2 FQNNGV. This CDR3 contains 11 residues. The trim removed 3 bases at V and 10 bases at J, leaving 1 base unmatched. The DNA of the CDR3 is TGTGCCAGCAGCTTTGGACAGGGAGCTTTCTTT. Translation: CASSFGQGAFF.

The gene calls are TRBV5-1 and TRBJ2-5; TRBD1 agrees at 9 bases. The ends lost 3 bases at V and 5 bases at J; junction bases unmatched: 11. CDR3 length equals 16 residues. CDR1 and CDR2 from the germline V gene are SGHRS and YFSETQ. The CDR3 DNA is TGCGCCAGCAGCTACATTCCGGGACAGGGAGGGGAGACCCAGTACTTC. Its protein product is CASSYIPGQGGETQYF.

This clone was seen only a few times. V and J are TRBV6-5 and TRBJ1-1; no reliable D call. This CDR3 comprises 14 residues. The V end lost 2 bases, the J end lost 0 bases, and 7 bases lay between the germline ends. The germline V gene has CDR1 MNHEY and CDR2 SVGAGI. CDR3: CASSYRTMNTEAFF. The CDR3 DNA reads TGTGCCAGCAGTTACAGAACTATGAACACTGAAGCTTTCTTT.

The chain carries TRBV16 and TRBJ1-3, with D possibly TRBD1 on 5 matching bases. From germline, CDR1 is KGHSY and CDR2 FQNENV. The CDR3 sequence is 15 residues long. With 0 bases removed from V and 1 base from J, the gap between germline ends came to 7 bases. CDR3 in amino acids: CASSQSTGSGNTIYF. The DNA for the CDR3 is TGTGCCAGCAGCCAATCCACAGGTTCTGGAAACACCATATATTTT.